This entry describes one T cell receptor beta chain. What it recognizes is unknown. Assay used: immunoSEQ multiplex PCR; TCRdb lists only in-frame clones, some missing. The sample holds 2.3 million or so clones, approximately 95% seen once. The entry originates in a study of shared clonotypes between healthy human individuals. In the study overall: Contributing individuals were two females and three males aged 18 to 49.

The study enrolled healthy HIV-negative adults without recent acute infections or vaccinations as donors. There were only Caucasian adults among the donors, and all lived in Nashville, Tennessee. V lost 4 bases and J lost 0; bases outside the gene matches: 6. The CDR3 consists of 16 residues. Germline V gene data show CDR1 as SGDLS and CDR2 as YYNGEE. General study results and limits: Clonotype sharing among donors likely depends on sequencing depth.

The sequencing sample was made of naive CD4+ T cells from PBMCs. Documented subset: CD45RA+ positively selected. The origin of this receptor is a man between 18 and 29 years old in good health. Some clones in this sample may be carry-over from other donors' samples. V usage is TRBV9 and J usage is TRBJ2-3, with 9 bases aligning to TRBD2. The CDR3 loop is CASSTFLAGSTDTQYF. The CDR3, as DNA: TGTGCCAGCAGCACCTTCCTAGCGGGGAGCACAGATACGCAGTATTTT.